This T cell receptor beta chain was sequenced during a study of blood T cell repertoires in COVID-19. The overall study: The United States, Italy and Spain provided the acute and convalescent COVID-19 samples. Sample material is recorded as cDNA or gDNA derived from T cells, B-cell-depleted T cells, or PBMCs.

Only one count was recorded for this clone. Original methodology: The authors estimated nucleated cell counts from reference gene primer amplification. Sequencing used immunoSEQ multiplex PCR; TCRdb keeps in-frame clones, though not all of them. Clone size and the V and J calls come from that table; the DNA yielded D and trimming. The table lists over 350,000 clones, about nine tenths of them singletons, with approximately 1.5% in the top ten. This CDR3 contains 16 residues. Germline V gene data show CDR1 as KGHDR and CDR2 as SFDVKD. V was clipped by 3 bases and J by 5 bases; unmatched bases: 7. This receptor was obtained from a woman between 25 and 40 years old with active or convalescent COVID-19. Sequencing was performed on peripheral blood. The genes are TRBV24-1 and TRBJ2-2; 8 bases agree with TRBD1. The CDR3 protein is CATSDPGGAGTGELFF. DNA of the CDR3: TGTGCCACCAGTGATCCAGGGGGCGCCGGAACCGGGGAGCTGTTTTTT.